This T cell receptor beta chain was documented in a study of blood T cell repertoires in COVID-19. Method: immunoSEQ multiplex PCR; TCRdb's copy keeps in-frame clones and lacks some. The top ten hold just under 6.5% of the sample, which has about 350,000 clones, about nine tenths seen once. V shed 4 bases and J 1 base; nucleotides not matched to a gene: 6. The CDR3 sequence is 18 residues long. Per germline, CDR1 SGHNT and CDR2 YYREEE (reference sequence). V gene TRBV5-4 combines with J gene TRBJ2-6; 12 bases agree with TRBD1. This clonotype was sampled from a woman aged 45-65 years with COVID-19, enrolled during active disease. The sequenced sample was peripheral blood. The chain's CDR3 is CASSGRDRGRSGANVLTF. In DNA, the CDR3 is TGTGCCAGCAGCGGGAGGGACAGGGGGCGATCTGGGGCCAACGTCCTGACTTTC.